The clone carrying this T cell receptor (beta chain) was observed a handful of times. Its matching antigen is unknown. This sample was included in a study of T cells in narcolepsy. About the research overall: Patients with NT1 or NT2 and healthy control donors were enrolled. Study conclusions and caveats: Comparing one patient's CSF and blood CD4+ clonotypes highlighted HCRT- and TRIB2-specific autoreactive clonotypes. Reportedly, autoreactive clonotypes were serially detected in patients' blood but not controls'.

Sequencing was performed with immunoSEQ multiplex PCR; in TCRdb, only in-frame clones are kept and a portion is missing. The sample holds fewer than 40,000 clones, approximately 78% seen once. Per the germline V gene, CDR1 is WNHNN and CDR2 is SYGVQD (reference sequence). Trimming removed 3 bases at V and 4 bases at J, with 18 bases between. This CDR3 is 16 amino acids long. This TCR came from a human donor with narcolepsy. The rearrangement uses TRBV10-1 and TRBJ2-5; D is possibly TRBD2 (6 bases). The specimen was CD45RA- memory CD4+ T cells from PBMCs. CDR3: CASSDYRDSTPETQYF. DNA for the CDR3: TGCGCCAGCAGTGACTACCGGGACTCCACCCCAGAGACCCAGTACTTC.